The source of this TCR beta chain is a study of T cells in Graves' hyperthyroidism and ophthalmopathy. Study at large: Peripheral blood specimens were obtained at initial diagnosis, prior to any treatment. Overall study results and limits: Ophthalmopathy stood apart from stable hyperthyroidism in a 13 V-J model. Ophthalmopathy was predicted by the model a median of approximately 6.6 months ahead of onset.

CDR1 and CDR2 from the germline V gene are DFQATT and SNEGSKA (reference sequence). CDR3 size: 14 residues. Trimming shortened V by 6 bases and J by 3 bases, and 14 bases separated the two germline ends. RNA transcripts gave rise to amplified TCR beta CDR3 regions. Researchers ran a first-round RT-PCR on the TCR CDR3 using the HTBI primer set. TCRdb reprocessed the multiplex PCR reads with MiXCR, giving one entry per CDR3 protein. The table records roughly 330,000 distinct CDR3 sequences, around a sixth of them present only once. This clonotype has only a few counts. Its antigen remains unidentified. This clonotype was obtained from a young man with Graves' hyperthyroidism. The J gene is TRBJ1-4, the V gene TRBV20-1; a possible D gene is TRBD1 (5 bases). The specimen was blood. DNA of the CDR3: TGCAGTGCGGGACTGGGGGGAGCTAATGAAAAACTGTTTTTT. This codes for CSAGLGGANEKLFF.